This TCR beta chain was sequenced in a study of beta chain features in type 1 diabetes. Study-wide results and limits: The study found fewer insertions and more deletions at VDJ junctions in type 1 diabetes patients. Although PCR might favor shorter templates, it would do so equally in patients and controls. TCRB CDR3 length was moderately but significantly reduced in all four CD4+ subsets of Type 1 diabetes patients.

All of the isolated RNA was reverse transcribed, so expressed TCRB transcripts were sequenced. The repertoire was sequenced with immunoSEQ multiplex PCR; TCRdb's copy has only in-frame clones and lacks some. The sample contains fewer than 350,000 clones, 15% of which appear only once. Regarding this clone: Its antigen is as yet unknown.

CD4+ cells of the naive, central memory, regulatory and stem cell-like memory types were sorted via CD45RO/CCR7/CD25/CD127/CD95/CD27. All sorted populations exceeded 95% purity. After removal of 3 bases from V and 5 bases from J, the junction contained 4 bases not matched to a gene. CDR3 size: 14 residues. Germline V lookup: CDR1 ENHRY, CDR2 SYGVKD. The J gene is TRBJ2-5, the V gene TRBV10-3; 9 positions match TRBD1. The sequenced sample consisted of naive CD4+ T cells from blood. The TCR sequence derives from a man between 18 and 29 years old with type 1 diabetes. CDR3 sequence (DNA): TGTGCCATCAGTGATAACAGGGGGCTGGAGACCCAGTACTTC. Translated, it gives CAISDNRGLETQYF.